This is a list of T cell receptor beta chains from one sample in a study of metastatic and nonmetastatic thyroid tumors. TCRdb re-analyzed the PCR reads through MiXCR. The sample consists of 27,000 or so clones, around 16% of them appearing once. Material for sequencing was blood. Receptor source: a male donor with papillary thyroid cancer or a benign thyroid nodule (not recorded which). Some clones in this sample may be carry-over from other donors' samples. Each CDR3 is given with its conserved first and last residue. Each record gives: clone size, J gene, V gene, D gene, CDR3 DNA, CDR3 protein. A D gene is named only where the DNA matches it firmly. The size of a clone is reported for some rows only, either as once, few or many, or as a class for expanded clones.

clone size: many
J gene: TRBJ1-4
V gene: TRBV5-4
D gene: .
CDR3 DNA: TGTGCCAGCAGCTTGGAGGCAGGGCGAGGTGGAGAAAAACTGTTTTTT
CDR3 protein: CASSLEAGRGGEKLFF

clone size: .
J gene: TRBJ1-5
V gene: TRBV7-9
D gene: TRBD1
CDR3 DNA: TGTGCCAGCAGCCAAGATGGACAGGGTCGACAGCCCCAGCATTTT
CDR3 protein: CASSQDGQGRQPQHF

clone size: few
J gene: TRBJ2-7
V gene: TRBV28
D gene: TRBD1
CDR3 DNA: TGTGCCAGCAGCCCGAGAACAGGGGGGCTGTTTTACGAGCAGTACTTC
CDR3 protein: CASSPRTGGLFYEQYF

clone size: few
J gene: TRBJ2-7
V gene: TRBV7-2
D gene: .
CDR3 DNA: TGTGCCAGCACCGGGACCACCGCTTCGCAGTACTTC
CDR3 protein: CASTGTTASQYF

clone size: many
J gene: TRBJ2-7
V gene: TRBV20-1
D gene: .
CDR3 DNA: TGCAGTGCTGCCGTAGGGGGAGGGTCCTACGAGCAGTACTTC
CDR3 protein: CSAAVGGGSYEQYF

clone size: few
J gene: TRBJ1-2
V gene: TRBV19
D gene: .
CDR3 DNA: TGTGCCAGTAGTATTGTACCTCATCGGTGCTACACCTTC
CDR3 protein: CASSIVPHRCYTF

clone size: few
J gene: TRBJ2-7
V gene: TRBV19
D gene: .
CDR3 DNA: TGTGCCAGTAGTAAAAGGGCGGACGCCTACGAGCAGTACTTC
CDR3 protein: CASSKRADAYEQYF

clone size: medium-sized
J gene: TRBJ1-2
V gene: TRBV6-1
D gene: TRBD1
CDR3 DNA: TGTGCCAGCAGTCACACAGGGGTGTGGGAGGACTATGGCTACACCTTC
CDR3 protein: CASSHTGVWEDYGYTF

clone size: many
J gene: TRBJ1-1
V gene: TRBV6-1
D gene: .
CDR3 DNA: TGTGCCAGCAGTGAATCCCATCTCACTGAAGCTTTCTTT
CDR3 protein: CASSESHLTEAFF

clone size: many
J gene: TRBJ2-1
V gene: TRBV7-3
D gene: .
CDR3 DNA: TGTGCCAGCAGCTTAATGCGGGACAGCTCCTACAATGAGCAGTTCTTC
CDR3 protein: CASSLMRDSSYNEQFF

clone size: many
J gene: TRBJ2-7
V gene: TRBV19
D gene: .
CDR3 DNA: TGTGCCAGTAGTCCAAATCAAATAGGCGGGGGCTCTCTCGAGCAGTACTTC
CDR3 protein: CASSPNQIGGGSLEQYF

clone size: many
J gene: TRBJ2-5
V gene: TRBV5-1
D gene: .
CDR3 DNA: TGCGCCAGCAGCTTGGATACTAGCCTCCAAGAGACCCAGTACTTC
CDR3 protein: CASSLDTSLQETQYF

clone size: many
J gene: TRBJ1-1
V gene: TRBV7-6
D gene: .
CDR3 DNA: TGTGCCAGCAGCCCGAGGGACTCCACCGAAGCTTTCTTT
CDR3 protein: CASSPRDSTEAFF

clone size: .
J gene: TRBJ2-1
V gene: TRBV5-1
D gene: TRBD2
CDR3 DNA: TGCGCCAGCAGCCTTACCTCCGGGACTAGCGGAGGGAATGAGCAGTTCTTC
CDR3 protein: CASSLTSGTSGGNEQFF

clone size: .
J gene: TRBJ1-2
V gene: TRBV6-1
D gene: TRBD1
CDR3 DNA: TGTGTCAGTAGGTTCGGGACAGGGTCATCTGGCTACACCTTC
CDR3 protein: CVSRFGTGSSGYTF

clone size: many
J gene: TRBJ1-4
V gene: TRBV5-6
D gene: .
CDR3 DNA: TGTGCCAGCAGCCTCGCGACTAATGAAAAACTGTTTTTT
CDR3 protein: CASSLATNEKLFF

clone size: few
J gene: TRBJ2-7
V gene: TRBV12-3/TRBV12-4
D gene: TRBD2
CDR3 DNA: TGTGCCAGCAGCAAAGCGGGGTGTGCCACCGAGCAGTACTTC
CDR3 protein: CASSKAGCATEQYF

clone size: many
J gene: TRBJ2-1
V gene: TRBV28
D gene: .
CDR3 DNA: TGTGCCAGCAGTTTGCAGTGGGGCGCTCCGGATGAGCAGTTCTTC
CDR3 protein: CASSLQWGAPDEQFF

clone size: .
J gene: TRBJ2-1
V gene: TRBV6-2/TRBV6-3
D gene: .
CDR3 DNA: TGTGCCAGGAGCCTGACTAGAGGGATCGAGCAGTTCTTC
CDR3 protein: CARSLTRGIEQFF

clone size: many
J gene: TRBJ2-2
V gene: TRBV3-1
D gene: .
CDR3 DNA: TGTGCCAGCAGCCGAGGGAACGGGTTCAACACCGGGGAGCTGTTTTTT
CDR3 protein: CASSRGNGFNTGELFF

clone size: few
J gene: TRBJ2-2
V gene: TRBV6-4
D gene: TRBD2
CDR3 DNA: TGTGCCAGCAGTGAGCTAGCGGGGAACACCGGGGAGCTGTTTTTT
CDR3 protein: CASSELAGNTGELFF

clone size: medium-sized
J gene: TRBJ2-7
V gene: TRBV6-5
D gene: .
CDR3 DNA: TGTGCCAGCAGTTACTCGGCGTCCACTGAGGGATACGAGCAGTACTTC
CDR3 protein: CASSYSASTEGYEQYF

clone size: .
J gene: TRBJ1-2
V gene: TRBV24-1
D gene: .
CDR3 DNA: TGTGCCACCAAATCGGCAGGGAACTATGGCTACACCTTC
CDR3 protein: CATKSAGNYGYTF

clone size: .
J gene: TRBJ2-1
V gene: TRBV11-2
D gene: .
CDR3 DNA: TGTGCCAGCAGCATGAACAATTATCAGTTCTTC
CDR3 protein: CASSMNNYQFF

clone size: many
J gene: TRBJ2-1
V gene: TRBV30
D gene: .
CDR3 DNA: TGTGCCTGGAGTGCCGACGTCTACAATGAGCAGTTCTTC
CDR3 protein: CAWSADVYNEQFF

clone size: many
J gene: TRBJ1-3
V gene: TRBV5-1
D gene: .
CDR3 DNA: TGCGCCAGCAGCTTGAGAGGGACAAGCTCTGGAAACACCATATATTTT
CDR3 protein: CASSLRGTSSGNTIYF

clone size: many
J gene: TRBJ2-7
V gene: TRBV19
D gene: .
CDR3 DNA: TGTGCCAGTAGTATTGGAGGTAACACCGCCTACGAGCAGTACTTC
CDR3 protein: CASSIGGNTAYEQYF

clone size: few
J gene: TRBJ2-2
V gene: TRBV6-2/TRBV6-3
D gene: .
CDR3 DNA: TGTGCCAGCAGTTACCCCCTAGCGTCGGGCACCGGGGAGCTGTTTTTT
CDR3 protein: CASSYPLASGTGELFF

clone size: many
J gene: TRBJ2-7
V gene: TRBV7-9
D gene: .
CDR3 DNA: TGTGCCAGCACTCCGGGTCCGCCTACGAGCGAGTACTTC
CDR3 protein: CASTPGPPTSEYF

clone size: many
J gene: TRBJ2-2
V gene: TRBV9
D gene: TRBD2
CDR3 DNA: TGTGCCAGCAGCGTAGAGGGGCTAGCGGGAGTAAACGGGGAGCTGTTTTTT
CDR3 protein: CASSVEGLAGVNGELFF

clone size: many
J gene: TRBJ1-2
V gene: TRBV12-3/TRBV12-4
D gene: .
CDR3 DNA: TGTGCCAGCAGTATGGCAGGGAACTATGGCTACACCTTC
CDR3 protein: CASSMAGNYGYTF

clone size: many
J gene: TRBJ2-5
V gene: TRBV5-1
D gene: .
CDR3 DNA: TGCGCCAGCAGCTTGGAGGTGGATCCGGCGGAGACCCAGTACTTC
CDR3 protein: CASSLEVDPAETQYF

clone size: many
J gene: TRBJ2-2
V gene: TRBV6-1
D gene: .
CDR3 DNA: TGTGCCAGCACCTCCACAAGGGTCGCCGGGGAGCTGTTTTTT
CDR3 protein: CASTSTRVAGELFF

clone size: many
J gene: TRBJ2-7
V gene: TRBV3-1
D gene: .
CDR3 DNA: TGTGCCAGCAGCCAACATACCTACGAGCAGTACTTC
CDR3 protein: CASSQHTYEQYF

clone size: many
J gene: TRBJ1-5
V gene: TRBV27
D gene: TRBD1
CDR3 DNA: TGTGCCAGCAGTTTATTGGGCCCGGGACAGGGGGTAGAGCAGCCCCAGCATTTT
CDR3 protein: CASSLLGPGQGVEQPQHF

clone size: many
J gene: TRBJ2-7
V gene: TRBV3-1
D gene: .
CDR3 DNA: TGTGCCAGCAGTGGACGGCTCGAGCAGTACTTC
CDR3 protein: CASSGRLEQYF

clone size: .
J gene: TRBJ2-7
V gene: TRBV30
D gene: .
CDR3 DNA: TGTGCCTGGCTAAACAGGGCGAGCTACGAGCAGTACTTC
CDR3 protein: CAWLNRASYEQYF

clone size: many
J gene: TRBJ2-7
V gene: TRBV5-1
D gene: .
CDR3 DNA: TGCGCCAGCAGCTTGGGTGTAGGACCAACCTACGAGCAGTACTTC
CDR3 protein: CASSLGVGPTYEQYF

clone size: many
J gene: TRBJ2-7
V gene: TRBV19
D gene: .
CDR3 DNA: TGTGCCAGTAGCCTAGCAGCCGCCGATACCTGCGAGCAGTACTTC
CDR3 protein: CASSLAAADTCEQYF

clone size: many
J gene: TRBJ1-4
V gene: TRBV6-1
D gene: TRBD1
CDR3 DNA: TGTGCCAGCGGCCCTCGAGGGGGCGGGGAAGGAAAACTGTTTTTT
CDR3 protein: CASGPRGGGEGKLFF

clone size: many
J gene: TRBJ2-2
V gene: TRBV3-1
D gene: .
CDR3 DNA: TGTGCCAGCAGCCAAGAACTTCTGGTGGCCGGGGAGCTGTTTTTT
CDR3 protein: CASSQELLVAGELFF

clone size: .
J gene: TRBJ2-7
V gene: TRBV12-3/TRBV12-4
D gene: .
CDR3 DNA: TGTGCCAGCAGTTTTGGGGTATACGAGAACTACTTC
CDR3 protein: CASSFGVYENYF

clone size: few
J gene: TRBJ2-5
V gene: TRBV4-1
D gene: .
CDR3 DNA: TGCGCCAGCAGCCAGGCGGGGAGGACGGCCCAAGAGACCCAGTACTTC
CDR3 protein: CASSQAGRTAQETQYF

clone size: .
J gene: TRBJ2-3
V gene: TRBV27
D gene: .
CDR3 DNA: TGTGCCAGCTCGTCTGGGACTCAGGTTAGAACGGATACGCAGTATTTT
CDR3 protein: CASSSGTQVRTDTQYF

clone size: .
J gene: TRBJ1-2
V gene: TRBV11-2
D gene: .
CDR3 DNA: TGTGCCAGCAGCTTGGGGACATGGGATGGCTACACCTTC
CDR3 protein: CASSLGTWDGYTF

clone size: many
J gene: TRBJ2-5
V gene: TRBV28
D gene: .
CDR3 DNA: TGTGCCAGCAGGCGACAGCAAGAGACCCAGTACTTC
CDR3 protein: CASRRQQETQYF

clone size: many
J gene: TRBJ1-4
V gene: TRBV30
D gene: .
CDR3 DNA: TGTGCCTATGGGGGGGCAGGGCCTGAAAAACTGTTTTTT
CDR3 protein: CAYGGAGPEKLFF

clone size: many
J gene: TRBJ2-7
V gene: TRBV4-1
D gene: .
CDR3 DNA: TGCGCCAGCAGCCAAGATCCGCAGGGCCTAACCCCTCGCGAGCAGTACTTC
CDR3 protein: CASSQDPQGLTPREQYF

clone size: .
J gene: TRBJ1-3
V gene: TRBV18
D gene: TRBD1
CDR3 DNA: TGTGCCAGCTCACCAGACAGGGGTCGAGGAAACACCATATATTTT
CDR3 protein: CASSPDRGRGNTIYF

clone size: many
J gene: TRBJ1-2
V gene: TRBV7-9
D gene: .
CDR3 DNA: TGTGCCAGCAGCCCGAGTGGAGCTGGCTACACCTTC
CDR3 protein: CASSPSGAGYTF

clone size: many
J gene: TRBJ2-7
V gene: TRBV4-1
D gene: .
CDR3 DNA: TGCGCCAGCAGCCAAGGAACGGGGGTGGCCTACGAGCAGTACTTC
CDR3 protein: CASSQGTGVAYEQYF

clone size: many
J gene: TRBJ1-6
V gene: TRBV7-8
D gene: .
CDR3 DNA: TGTGCCAGCAGCTTTCCCCCAGACAGAAATAATTCACCCCTCCACTTT
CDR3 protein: CASSFPPDRNNSPLHF

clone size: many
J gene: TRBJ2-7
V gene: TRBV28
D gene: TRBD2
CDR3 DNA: TGTGCCAGCACCCCCCCGGCCGGGGGGGGCCACGAGCAGTACTTC
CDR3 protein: CASTPPAGGGHEQYF

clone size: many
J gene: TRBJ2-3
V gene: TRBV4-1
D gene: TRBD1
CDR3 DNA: TGCGCCAGCAGCTCGGGACAGGATACAGGTACGCAGTATTTT
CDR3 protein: CASSSGQDTGTQYF

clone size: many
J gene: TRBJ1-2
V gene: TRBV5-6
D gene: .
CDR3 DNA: TGTGCCAGCAGCGGGGGTAGGGATAACTATGGCTACACCTTC
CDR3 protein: CASSGGRDNYGYTF

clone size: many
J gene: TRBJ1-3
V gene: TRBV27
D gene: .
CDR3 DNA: TGTGCCAGCAGTTCCTTCCAGGGGCCAGGAAACACCATATATTTT
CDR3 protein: CASSSFQGPGNTIYF

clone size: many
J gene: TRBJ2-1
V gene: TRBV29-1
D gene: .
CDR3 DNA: TGCAGCGTTGAAGATCCGGAGCGGAACTCCTACAATGAGCAGTTCTTC
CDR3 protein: CSVEDPERNSYNEQFF

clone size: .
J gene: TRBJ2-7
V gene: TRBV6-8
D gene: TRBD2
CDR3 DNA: TGTGCCAGCAGTTCGGGAGGGTGCCATGAGCAGCATTTC
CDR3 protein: CASSSGGCHEQHF

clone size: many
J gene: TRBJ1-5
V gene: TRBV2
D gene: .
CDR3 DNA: TGTGCCAGCAGTGAAGCGCTTCCCGTGGGTCAGCCCCAGCATTTT
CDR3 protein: CASSEALPVGQPQHF